This TCR beta chain was observed in a study of breast tumors, draining lymph nodes, adjacent tissues. Broader study findings: Data only fit, rather than demonstrated, lymph node origin of most tumor T cells. Tumor repertoires ranked between lymph nodes and nontumor tissue in diversity, with V and J gene preferences. Luminal-like breast cancer showed significantly greater tumor-nontumor repertoire similarity than basal-like breast cancer did.

The lymph nodes were axillary draining lymph nodes from breast cancer patients. Germline loops: CDR1 SEHNR, CDR2 FQNEAQ (reference sequence). CDR3 length equals 14 residues. The V and J ends lost 0 bases and 2 bases respectively, with 5 bases between them. Using its own MiXCR run on the multiplex PCR reads, TCRdb lists one record per CDR3 protein. The sample shows 150,000 to 200,000 distinct CDR3 sequences, 30% to 35% of them seen only once. This clonotype was recorded at least ten times. Its target is unknown. Sequenced: axillary lymph node tissue. This sequence joins TRBV7-9 and TRBJ1-5; D unresolved. The TCR was taken from a female donor with breast cancer. Some clones in this sample may be carry-over from other donors' samples. The CDR3 DNA sequence: TGTGCCAGCAGCTTAGCATCCGGCAATCAGCCCCAGCATTTT. Encoded protein: CASSLASGNQPQHF.